Each of the 25 T cell receptor beta chains below was sequenced from the same sample in a study of regulatory T cells in long-lasting Graves disease. Construction of the TCR beta libraries employed iRepertoire HTBI primers in conjunction with Arm-PCR of CDR3 regions. TCRdb re-analysed the multiplex PCR reads in MiXCR, keeping a single row per CDR3 protein. In the table there are some 430,000 distinct CDR3 sequences, approximately 21% of which are singletons. This sample's time point: persistent/refractory GD, antithyroid drugs over 5 years with positive TRAb. There was RNA extracted from PBMCs, and the TCR library was made from it. Sequenced material: peripheral blood mononuclear cells (PBMCs), taken when the disease was refractory, from a patient treated with antithyroid drugs. Receptor source: a female donor with Graves disease.

This clonotype was observed at least ten times. J is TRBJ1-2 and V is TRBV29-1, with D uncertain. The CDR3 loop spans 13 amino acids. Germline V gene data show CDR1 as SQVTM and CDR2 as ANQGSEA. V dropped 0 bases and J dropped 2 bases, with 7 bases sitting between them. Here the CDR3 reads CSVEDYGNYGYTF. The CDR3 nucleotides read TGCAGCGTTGAAGATTACGGGAACTATGGCTACACCTTC.

At least ten counts were recorded for this clonotype. The rearrangement uses TRBV6-5 and TRBJ2-2; D gene uncertain. The V gene's germline CDR1 is MNHEY and CDR2 SVGAGI. This CDR3 has 14 residues. The germline V and J ends were trimmed by 0 bases and 4 bases, with 6 bases remaining between them. CDR3 DNA sequence: TGTGCCAGCAGTTACTCGATGAGCACCGGGGAGCTGTTTTTT. Its translation is CASSYSMSTGELFF.

This clonotype showed up just a few times. The CDR3 nucleotides are TGCAGCGTTGAAGGGGGGGGGGCGAACACTGAAGCTTTCTTT. Protein product: CSVEGGGANTEAFF. V and J are TRBV29-1 and TRBJ1-1, with TRBD1 as a possible D gene (6 bases). The germline gives CDR1 SQVTM, CDR2 ANQGSEA. V was shortened by 1 base and J by 1 base, with 10 bases between the two germline ends. This CDR3 is built from 14 residues. Together with reference TRBV29-1 and TRBJ1-1, the CDR3 gives the full variable domain: SAVISQKPSRDICQRGTSLTIQCQVDSQVTMMFWYRQQPGQSLTLIATANQGSEATYESGFVIDKFPISRPNLTFSTLTVSNMSPEDSSIYLCSVEGGGANTEAFFGQGTRLTVV.

This clonotype was seen repeatedly, ten times or more. The chain links TRBV27 to TRBJ1-5; D is uncertain. V dropped 5 bases and J dropped 3 bases, with 11 bases sitting between them. The CDR3 loop spans 14 amino acids. The germline V gene has CDR1 MNHEY and CDR2 SMNVEV (reference sequence). The CDR3 spells CASSLRAFNQPQHF. The CDR3 nucleotides are TGTGCCAGCAGTCTCCGGGCCTTCAATCAGCCCCAGCATTTT.

This clonotype was seen ten or more times. The chain recombines TRBV7-8 with TRBJ2-7; tentatively, D is TRBD2 (5 bases). With 1 base removed from V and 6 bases from J, the gap between germline ends came to 10 bases. The CDR3 contains 13 residues. Germline V gives CDR1 SGHVS, CDR2 FQNEAQ. Written as DNA, the CDR3 is TGTGCCAGCAGCTTAGAGGTCAGCGGCGAGCAGTACTTC. This gives the protein CASSLEVSGEQYF.

Ten or more counts support this clonotype. This chain links TRBV12-3 or TRBV12-4 with TRBJ1-4; a weak D match, TRBD1 (5 bases). The V end was cut by 5 bases, the J end by 8 bases, with 18 bases between. The CDR3 has 15 residues. This CDR3 reads CASSRGGASGEKLFF. CDR3 coding DNA: TGTGCCAGCAGTCGGGGCGGGGCCTCGGGGGAAAAACTGTTTTTT.

This clonotype was detected ten times or more. J is TRBJ2-7 and V is TRBV7-9, with a possible D match to TRBD2 (5 bases). CDR1 and CDR2 (germline): SEHNR, FQNEAQ (reference sequence). The CDR3 spans 16 residues. The germline V and J ends were trimmed by 5 bases and 5 bases, with 22 bases remaining between them. CDR3 sequence reads: CASSRPGPGTHHEQYF. The CDR3 nucleotides are TGTGCCAGCAGCCGACCTGGGCCGGGAACCCACCACGAGCAGTACTTC.

This clonotype was recorded at least ten times. The gene calls are TRBV19 and TRBJ1-5; the D gene is possibly TRBD1 (6 bases). Germline CDR1 is LNHDA and CDR2 is SQIVND (reference sequence). V was clipped by 3 bases and J by 3 bases, with 12 bases between them. The CDR3 runs to 15 residues. CDR3 nucleotide sequence: TGTGCCAGTAGTATCCGGGGACAACCCAATCAGCCCCAGCATTTT. This encodes CASSIRGQPNQPQHF.

The rearrangement uses TRBV20-1 and TRBJ1-5; 7 bases align to TRBD1. CDR1 and CDR2 from the germline V gene are DFQATT and SNEGSKA (reference sequence). This CDR3 spans 17 amino acids. The trim removed 4 bases at V and 1 base at J, leaving 13 bases unmatched. The CDR3 region is CSATYVQGKGSNQPQHF. The CDR3 nucleotides read TGCAGTGCTACTTACGTACAGGGGAAGGGAAGCAATCAGCCCCAGCATTTT.

This clonotype showed up many times. CDR3 sequence (DNA): TGTGCCAGCAGTTTAAAGGGTCGCGGACTCCAGAACACTGAAGCTTTCTTT. It encodes CASSLKGRGLQNTEAFF. V usage is TRBV12-3 or TRBV12-4 and J usage is TRBJ1-1; D gene ambiguous. CDR3 size: 17 residues. V lost 2 bases, J lost 1 base, and 17 bases lay in between.

CDR3 amino acids: CSVDVGGANYGYTF. The CDR3 nucleotides are TGCAGCGTTGATGTTGGAGGGGCGAACTATGGCTACACCTTC. The V gene is TRBV29-1, the J gene TRBJ1-2; perhaps TRBD1 as D (5 bases). V lost 3 bases, J lost 2 bases, and 13 bases lay in between. CDR3 length: 14 amino acids. CDR1 SQVTM and CDR2 ANQGSEA come from the germline V gene.

This clonotype was observed many times. The CDR3 sequence: CATSRELNTEAFF. The CDR3 nucleotides read TGTGCCACCAGCAGAGAGCTGAACACTGAAGCTTTCTTT. The chain employs TRBV15 and TRBJ1-1; D is ambiguous. The CDR3 totals 13 residues. The germline V gene has CDR1 LNHNV and CDR2 YYDKDF (reference sequence). The germline V and J ends were trimmed by 0 bases and 0 bases, with 2 bases remaining between them.

The V and J genes are TRBV19 and TRBJ1-3; tentative D call: TRBD1 (6 bases). The CDR3 extends over 14 amino acids. In germline, CDR1 is LNHDA, CDR2 SQIVND (reference sequence). Between the trimmed V and J ends, which lost 7 bases and 4 bases, there was a span of 14 bases. CDR3 coding DNA: TGTGCCAGTACCCCCGGGACATCCGGAAACACCATATATTTT. Encoded protein: CASTPGTSGNTIYF.

There are a few counts of this clonotype. The junction does not match germline at one end; this may be a read error. The genes are TRBV7-9 and TRBJ1-1; possibly TRBD1 for D (5 bases). This CDR3 contains 13 residues. The germline V gene has CDR1 SEHNR and CDR2 FQNEAQ (reference sequence). CDR3 nucleotides: TGTGCCAGCAGCCCGACAGAGGGCCCGGAGGGAATCTTT. As protein: CASSPTEGPEGIF. Using reference TRBV7-9 and TRBJ1-1 for the parts outside the CDR3, the full variable domain is DTGVSQNPRHKITKRGQNVTFRCDPISEHNRLYWYRQTLGQGPEFLTYFQNEAQLEKSRLLSDRFSAERPKGSFSTLEIQRTEQGDSAMYLCASSPTEGPEGIFGQGTRLTVV.

The V and J genes are TRBV20-1 and TRBJ2-7; no definite D call. Trimming left V 4 bases short and J 3 bases short, with 7 bases between. Germline V gene sequence: CDR1 DFQATT, CDR2 SNEGSKA (reference sequence). The CDR3 has 11 residues. The CDR3 DNA reads TGCAGTGCTATAATTGGCTACGAGCAGTACTTC. Translation: CSAIIGYEQYF.

This chain connects TRBV11-2 to TRBJ2-7, with 10 bases fitting TRBD1. With V trimmed by 5 bases and J by 2 bases, 3 bases remained unmatched. This CDR3 spans 14 amino acids. The germline V gene has CDR1 SGHAT and CDR2 FQNNGV. For the CDR3, the DNA is TGTGCCAGCAGCATAGGGACAGGGGCCTACGAGCAGTACTTC. This translates into CASSIGTGAYEQYF. The variable domain in full, completed from reference TRBV11-2 and TRBJ2-7, reads EAGVAQSPRYKIIEKRQSVAFWCNPISGHATLYWYQQILGQGPKLLIQFQNNGVVDDSQLPKDRFSAERLKGVDSTLKIQPAKLEDSAVYLCASSIGTGAYEQYFGPGTRLTVT.

This clonotype was observed a handful of times. V is TRBV9 and J is TRBJ1-1; perhaps TRBD1 as D (5 bases). CDR3 length: 13 residues. The V end was cut by 5 bases, the J end by 1 base, with 9 bases between. Looked up from germline, CDR1 is SGDLS and CDR2 is YYNGEE. The CDR3 reads CASRGDPNTEAFF. DNA for the CDR3: TGTGCCAGCAGAGGGGACCCGAACACTGAAGCTTTCTTT.

This chain links TRBV20-1 with TRBJ1-1; TRBD1 matches at 11 bases. Germline V gene lookup returns CDR1 DFQATT and CDR2 SNEGSKA (reference sequence). V gave up 3 bases and J gave up 4 bases; unmatched junction bases: 7. There are 15 residues in the CDR3. The CDR3 DNA follows: TGCAGTGCTAGTTTGGGACAGGGGGTCGGCACTGAAGCTTTCTTT. Its protein is CSASLGQGVGTEAFF.

This clonotype has at least ten counts. CDR3 DNA: TGTGCCAGCACCGAGAGGGGAAGAGAAAAACTGTTTTTT. It encodes CASTERGREKLFF. The chain employs TRBV28 and TRBJ1-4; possibly TRBD1 for D (5 bases). Germline CDR1 and CDR2: MDHEN and SYDVKM. The V and J ends lost 7 bases and 8 bases respectively, with 14 bases between them. The length of the CDR3 is 13 residues.

For this clonotype: This is likely an artifact of a read error, given a far larger clone one base away. The gene calls are TRBV7-9 and TRBJ1-4; 8 positions agree with TRBD1. This CDR3 is 16 amino acids long. Germline V gene sequence: CDR1 SEHNR, CDR2 FQNEAQ (reference sequence). CDR3 residues: CAGSLVLDRGDEKLFF. In nucleotides, the CDR3 is TGTGCCGGCAGCTTAGTCCTCGACAGGGGCGACGAAAAACTGTTTTTT.

V and J are TRBV7-9 and TRBJ1-3, with a weak D call TRBD1 (5 bases). This CDR3 is built from 13 residues. From germline, CDR1 is SEHNR and CDR2 FQNEAQ (reference sequence). Trimming shortened V by 4 bases and J by 4 bases, and 8 bases separated the two germline ends. CDR3 region: CASSWGWGNTIYF. In nucleotides, the CDR3 is TGTGCCAGCAGCTGGGGCTGGGGAAACACCATATATTTT.

Many counts were recorded for this clonotype. The chain couples TRBV28 to TRBJ2-5; TRBD1 or TRBD2 may be the D gene (7 bases each). In germline, CDR1 is MDHEN, CDR2 SYDVKM. V was trimmed by 5 bases and J by 2 bases, leaving 27 bases between them. CDR3 size: 19 residues. CDR3 sequence: CASSPLTGRGGLAQETQYF. The CDR3 nucleotides read TGTGCCAGCAGTCCCCTGACAGGGAGGGGGGGGTTAGCTCAAGAGACCCAGTACTTC.

This clonotype was counted at least ten times. This chain links TRBV14 with TRBJ1-4; D gene uncertain. Germline lookup yields CDR1 SGHDN and CDR2 FVKESK. Trimming took 1 base from V and 7 from J, leaving 7 bases between them. The CDR3 covers 13 residues. The CDR3 is CASSQGSGEKLFF. The CDR3 DNA reads as TGTGCCAGCAGCCAAGGATCCGGTGAAAAACTGTTTTTT.

V is TRBV30 and J is TRBJ1-1, with D possibly matching TRBD1 (5 bases). The CDR3 covers 15 residues. Germline V gene data show CDR1 as GTSNPN and CDR2 as SVGIG (reference sequence). V lost 1 base and J lost 5, with 17 bases in between. The CDR3 here is CAWSGAPGLGTEAFF. The CDR3 bases are TGTGCCTGGAGTGGCGCACCAGGGTTAGGGACTGAAGCTTTCTTT. Filled out from reference TRBV30 and TRBJ1-1, the complete variable domain reads SQTIHQWPATLVQPVGSPLSLECTVEGTSNPNLYWYRQAAGRGLQLLFYSVGIGQISSEVPQNLSASRPQDRQFILSSKKLLLSDSGFYLCAWSGAPGLGTEAFFGQGTRLTVV.

This clonotype was seen repeatedly, ten times or more. The chain combines TRBV2 with TRBJ2-5; D not certain. The germline CDR1 and CDR2 sequences are SNHLY and FYNNEI. The ends were cut back, 4 bases at V and 2 bases at J, with 8 bases in the middle. This CDR3 has 13 residues. The CDR3 bases are TGTGCCAGCAGTGGTTTGCAGCAAGAGACCCAGTACTTC. It codes for CASSGLQQETQYF.